The 21 T cell receptor beta chains below all came from one sample that was sequenced in a study of lymphopenia after photon versus proton radiotherapy. Clones were read by immunoSEQ multiplex PCR, and TCRdb kept only the in-frame ones, dropping some. The sample includes around 63,000 clones, about 90% seen only once; the top ten take 2% to 3%. Specimen: peripheral blood, collected from a patient treated with photon-based radiotherapy. The receptors originated from a man aged 35-49 years with gastric cancer.

The chain is built from TRBV19 and TRBJ1-2, with D maybe TRBD1 (5 bases). Germline CDR1 and CDR2: LNHDA and SQIVND (reference sequence). CDR3 length equals 14 residues. V was shortened by 0 bases and J by 2 bases, with 7 bases between the two germline ends. CDR3 bases: TGTGCCAGTAGTATAGAACGGGGCAACTATGGCTACACCTTC. Its translation is CASSIERGNYGYTF. The full variable domain, completed using reference TRBV19 and TRBJ1-2, is DGGITQSPKYLFRKEGQNVTLSCEQNLNHDAMYWYRQDPGQGLRLIYYSQIVNDFQKGDIAEGYSVSREKKESFPLTVTSAQKNPTAFYLCASSIERGNYGYTFGSGTRLTVV.

This clone was seen only a few times. The chain combines TRBV28 with TRBJ2-2; 11 positions agree with TRBD2. Germline V gives CDR1 MDHEN, CDR2 SYDVKM. J gave up 6 bases and V 0 bases, and 6 bases lay outside the gene matches. The CDR3 totals 17 residues. Here the CDR3 reads CASSLWRLAGGPGELFF. CDR3 sequence (DNA): TGTGCCAGCAGTTTATGGCGTCTAGCGGGGGGCCCCGGGGAGCTGTTTTTT.

The chain has TRBV19 and TRBJ2-7; weak D call: TRBD2 (5 bases). The CDR3 covers 15 residues. With 5 bases removed from V and 5 bases from J, the gap between germline ends came to 19 bases. Germline V gene lookup returns CDR1 LNHDA and CDR2 SQIVND (reference sequence). CDR3 sequence: CASSSRDLGPDEQYF. DNA of the CDR3: TGTGCCAGTAGTTCCCGGGATCTCGGTCCCGACGAGCAGTACTTC.

The gene calls are TRBV25-1 and TRBJ2-7, with TRBD2 matching over 8 bases. The junction had 17 bases not matched to a gene; V was cut back by 8 bases and J by 2 bases. This CDR3 is built from 17 residues. Looked up from germline, CDR1 is MGHDK and CDR2 is SYGVNS. The CDR3 nucleotides are TGTGCCAGCCCCCGGGGGGGGTCTGGGCAAGGGGCCTACGAGCAGTACTTC. It yields the protein CASPRGGSGQGAYEQYF.

There are a few counts of this clone. This sequence joins TRBV19 and TRBJ1-2, with 9 bases fitting TRBD1. The CDR3 covers 15 residues. Trimming cost V 5 bases and J 8 bases; bases outside gene matches: 12. CDR1 is LNHDA and CDR2 is SQIVND in the germline V gene (reference sequence). The CDR3, as DNA: TGTGCCAGTAGTCCCCTCCTTGGGACAGGGTACGGCTACACCTTC. Translated: CASSPLLGTGYGYTF. Using reference TRBV19 and TRBJ1-2 for the parts outside the CDR3, the full variable domain is DGGITQSPKYLFRKEGQNVTLSCEQNLNHDAMYWYRQDPGQGLRLIYYSQIVNDFQKGDIAEGYSVSREKKESFPLTVTSAQKNPTAFYLCASSPLLGTGYGYTFGSGTRLTVV.

This clone was counted a few times. The gene calls are TRBV5-1 and TRBJ2-7, with 8 bases lining up with TRBD2. J lost 7 bases, V lost 0 bases, and 6 bases had no gene match. Germline assignment: CDR1 SGHRS and CDR2 YFSETQ. The length of the CDR3 is 14 residues. The CDR3, as DNA: TGCGCCAGCAGCTTGGTCGGGGGGGCTGAGGAGCAGTACTTC. As protein: CASSLVGGAEEQYF. Full variable domain (outside the CDR3, taken from reference TRBV5-1 and TRBJ2-7): KAGVTQTPRYLIKTRGQQVTLSCSPISGHRSVSWYQQTPGQGLQFLFEYFSETQRNKGNFPGRFSGRQFSNSRSEMNVSTLELGDSALYLCASSLVGGAEEQYFGPGTRLTVT.

The CDR3, as DNA: TGTGCCAGCAGCCCGGACAGGCCGGGAAGGGTTTCACCCCTCCACTTT. It specifies CASSPDRPGRVSPLHF. The chain links TRBV11-2 to TRBJ1-6; 7 nucleotides match TRBD1. The CDR3 runs to 16 residues. The germline gives CDR1 SGHAT, CDR2 FQNNGV. V was pared by 5 bases and J by 9 bases, with 13 bases of the junction left unmatched.

The chain combines TRBV18 with TRBJ1-5; weak D call: TRBD1 (5 bases). There are 15 residues in the CDR3. The V end lost 2 bases, the J end lost 5 bases, and 13 bases lay between the germline ends. Germline V gene lookup returns CDR1 KGHSH and CDR2 LQKENI. Written as DNA, the CDR3 is TGTGCCAGCTCACCAGCAACGAGGGGTCATCAGCCCCAGCATTTT. Translated: CASSPATRGHQPQHF.

The V gene is TRBV9, the J gene TRBJ1-2; 7 bases are a match to TRBD1. Germline values: CDR1 SGDLS, CDR2 YYNGEE. The CDR3 extends over 17 amino acids. Trimming took 1 base from V and 6 from J; bases not matched to a gene: 15. CDR3 amino acids: CASSVHPNPSQGNGYTF. In nucleotides, the CDR3 is TGTGCCAGCAGCGTACACCCCAATCCTTCACAGGGGAATGGCTACACCTTC.

This clone was observed a single time. This chain joins TRBV11-2 and TRBJ1-6, with D unresolved. This CDR3 spans 15 amino acids. Germline CDR1 reads SGHAT; CDR2 reads FQNNGV. V shed 7 bases and J shed 0 bases, with 10 bases lying between them. The chain's CDR3 is CASTPQSSYNSPLHF. In DNA form, the CDR3 reads TGTGCCAGCACCCCTCAAAGCTCCTATAATTCACCCCTCCACTTT.

The V call is TRBV4-3, the J call TRBJ1-6; D is perhaps TRBD1 (5 bases). The V and J ends lost 0 bases and 7 bases respectively, with 16 bases between them. CDR3 length: 17 residues. Germline V CDR1 and CDR2: LGHNA, YSLEER. CDR3 in DNA: TGCGCCAGCAGCCAAGATGCCCCGGGACTTGGGAATTCACCCCTCCACTTT. Protein sequence: CASSQDAPGLGNSPLHF.

V usage is TRBV10-1 and J usage is TRBJ2-1; maybe TRBD1 (6 bases). The CDR3 consists of 13 residues. Trimming shortened V by 1 base and J by 5 bases, and 6 bases separated the two germline ends. The germline V gene has CDR1 WNHNN and CDR2 SYGVQD (reference sequence). CDR3 protein: CASSEWTDNEQFF. The CDR3 DNA reads TGCGCCAGCAGTGAGTGGACAGACAATGAGCAGTTCTTC.

The gene calls are TRBV13 and TRBJ1-4; D is perhaps TRBD1 (5 bases). Trimming removed 0 bases at V and 8 bases at J, with 10 bases between. The CDR3 is 14 amino acids. Germline CDR1 and CDR2: PRHDT and FYEKMQ (reference sequence). CDR3 residues: CASSLGTAREKLFF. DNA for the CDR3: TGTGCCAGCAGCTTAGGGACAGCCAGGGAAAAACTGTTTTTT.

The rearrangement joins TRBV9 to TRBJ2-7; 9 bases are a match to TRBD1. Germline loops: CDR1 SGDLS, CDR2 YYNGEE. This CDR3 region has 15 residues. With V trimmed by 0 bases and J by 2 bases, 3 bases remained unmatched. CDR3: CASSVGTGEPYEQYF. In DNA form, the CDR3 reads TGTGCCAGCAGCGTAGGGACAGGGGAGCCCTACGAGCAGTACTTC.

This clone appeared a few times. DNA for the CDR3: TGTGCCAGCAGCCTGAGACCGGGACAGAGATCCTACGAGCAGTACTTC. Its protein product is CASSLRPGQRSYEQYF. The rearrangement joins TRBV7-2 to TRBJ2-7; 7 nucleotides match TRBD1. CDR1 is SGHTA and CDR2 is FQGNSA in the germline V gene. This CDR3 has 16 residues. The ends lost 5 bases at V and 1 base at J; junction bases unmatched: 11.

This chain joins TRBV9 and TRBJ2-3; D unresolved. CDR1 is SGDLS and CDR2 is YYNGEE in the germline V gene. The CDR3 is made up of 13 amino acids. The V end was cut by 0 bases, the J end by 2 bases, with 4 bases between. The chain's CDR3 is CASSVAPTDTQYF. In DNA, the CDR3 is TGTGCCAGCAGCGTAGCCCCCACAGATACGCAGTATTTT.

This clone is a singleton in its sample. V is TRBV5-1 and J is TRBJ2-3; no reliable D call. V gave up 3 bases and J gave up 2 bases, with 7 bases separating them. The CDR3 runs to 13 residues. CDR1 SGHRS and CDR2 YFSETQ come from the germline V gene. CDR3 DNA sequence: TGCGCCAGCAGCTCCACCCTCACAGATACGCAGTATTTT. It yields the protein CASSSTLTDTQYF.

The genes are TRBV19 and TRBJ2-2; 10 nucleotides align to TRBD2. The germline CDR1 and CDR2 sequences are LNHDA and SQIVND (reference sequence). The CDR3 runs to 16 residues. With 6 bases clipped from V and 2 bases from J, the junction kept 6 bases outside the gene matches. The CDR3 bases are TGTGCCAGTAGCCGGAGGACTAGCGGCAACACCGGGGAGCTGTTTTTT. Residues: CASSRRTSGNTGELFF.

V is TRBV5-1 and J is TRBJ2-2; no definite D call. Germline lookup yields CDR1 SGHRS and CDR2 YFSETQ. Trimming shortened V by 0 bases and J by 7 bases, and 4 bases separated the two germline ends. The CDR3 runs 12 residues. CDR3 in DNA: TGCGCCAGCAGCTTGGCTGGCGGGGAGCTGTTTTTT. It codes for CASSLAGGELFF.

This clone has a handful of counts. The genes are TRBV11-2 and TRBJ1-3, with D perhaps TRBD1 (5 bases). This CDR3 has 16 amino acids. Germline V gene sequence: CDR1 SGHAT, CDR2 FQNNGV. Trimming took 1 base from V and 5 from J, leaving 15 bases between them. The CDR3 DNA sequence: TGTGCCAGCAGCTTAGGGGTCGGGACCGGACGAAACACCATATATTTT. Translating it yields CASSLGVGTGRNTIYF.

The V gene is TRBV19, the J gene TRBJ2-3, with TRBD2 identical over 16 bases. The CDR3 runs 16 residues. CDR1 is LNHDA and CDR2 is SQIVND in the germline V gene (reference sequence). V was clipped by 4 bases and J by 12 bases; unmatched bases: 10. DNA for the CDR3: TGTGCCAGTAGTAGGGGACTAGCGGGGGGGATTAAGGGTCAGTATTTT. Its translation: CASSRGLAGGIKGQYF.